This is a list of T cell receptor beta chains from one sample in a study of cytomegalovirus exposure and HLA in healthy donors. Only in-frame clones appear in the TCRdb table, and some are missing; sequencing was by immunoSEQ multiplex PCR. The table lists 130,000 or so clones, 75% to 90% of them singletons. The specimen sequenced was PBMCs. The receptors were gathered from a woman aged 45-60 years in good health and CMV-seropositive. Each CDR3 is given with its conserved first and last residue. The D gene is left open where the match is weak. Clone size, where shown, is once, few, many, or a class for clones that have expanded.

j_gene	abundance	v_gene	d_gene	CDR3nt	CDR3aa
TRBJ2-1	.	TRBV11-2	.	TGTGCCAGCAGCCTAGATCGTCATGAGCAGTTCTTC	CASSLDRHEQFF
TRBJ1-1	.	TRBV27	.	TGTGCCAGCAGTTTTCCCGGGGGTGAAGCTTTCTTT	CASSFPGGEAFF
TRBJ1-3	.	TRBV11-2	.	TGTGCCAGCAGCTTGGACACCTCTGGAAACACCATATATTTT	CASSLDTSGNTIYF
TRBJ2-5	.	TRBV15	.	TGTGCCACCAGCAGAGATACGGTTGGCAGGGGTCCTCAAGAGACCCAGTACTTC	CATSRDTVGRGPQETQYF
TRBJ2-7	few	TRBV11-2	.	TGTGCCAGCAGCTCTCCCGGGACTGTAACCTACGAGCAGTACTTC	CASSSPGTVTYEQYF
TRBJ2-7	once	TRBV11-2	.	TGTGCCAGCAGCTTTCCCGGGACTGCGTTTTACGAGCAGTACTTC	CASSFPGTAFYEQYF
TRBJ1-6	.	TRBV6-1	TRBD1	TGTGCCAGCAGTTTGGACAGGGATTATAATTCACCCCTCCACTTT	CASSLDRDYNSPLHF
TRBJ2-7	.	TRBV10-3	.	TGCGCCATCAGTGAGTTCGGCGGGGCCTCTTCATACGACTACGAGCAGTACTTC	CAISEFGGASSYDYEQYF
TRBJ2-2	few	TRBV5-4	TRBD1	TGTGCCAGCAGCTCCAGACAGGGTCGGGCCGGGGAGCTGTTTTTT	CASSSRQGRAGELFF
TRBJ2-1	once	TRBV5-6	TRBD1	TGTGCCAGCAGCGGAACCCCCGGGACAGATTCCTACAATGAGCAGTTCTTC	CASSGTPGTDSYNEQFF
TRBJ2-7	.	TRBV10-3	.	TGTGCCATCAGTGGGGACACTTCCCTCTCCTACGAGCAGTACTTC	CAISGDTSLSYEQYF
TRBJ1-3	.	TRBV5-4	.	TGTGCCAGCAGCTTGCCAGGGGACGCAAACACCATATATTTT	CASSLPGDANTIYF
TRBJ1-1	.	TRBV6-5	.	TGTGCCTCCAGTTACGGGGGCGGGACTGAAGCTTTCTTT	CASSYGGGTEAFF
TRBJ2-3	few	TRBV5-4	TRBD2	TGTGCCAGCAGCCCTGCCGGGACTACCACAGATACGCAGTATTTT	CASSPAGTTTDTQYF
TRBJ1-1	.	TRBV5-4	TRBD1	TGTGCCAGCAGCTGGCCGGGACAGGGGGGCACTGAAGCTTTCTTT	CASSWPGQGGTEAFF
TRBJ2-2	.	TRBV29-1	.	TGCAGCGTTTTACAGGGTATAACCGGGGAGCTGTTTTTT	CSVLQGITGELFF
TRBJ1-1	.	TRBV7-9	TRBD1	TGTGCCAGCAGCGACGTACAGGGGGTGAACACTGAAGCTTTCTTT	CASSDVQGVNTEAFF
TRBJ2-2	.	TRBV28	.	TGTGCCGGGGGGATAAACACCGGGGAGCTGTTTTTT	CAGGINTGELFF
TRBJ2-7	few	TRBV15	TRBD2	TGTGCCACCAGCAGAGAGTACGGGACTAGCGGGGGCTCCTACGAGCAGTACTTC	CATSREYGTSGGSYEQYF
TRBJ2-5	.	TRBV4-1	TRBD2	TGCGCCAGCAGCCAAGCTAGCGGGGGGGCCCTCCGGGGGGTCCAGTACTTC	CASSQASGGALRGVQYF
TRBJ1-2	.	TRBV6-5	.	TGTGCCAGCAGTTACTCGTGGGGCGGCTATGGCTACACCTTC	CASSYSWGGYGYTF
TRBJ2-2	once	TRBV18	TRBD1	TGTGCCAGCTCAACTTATGACAGGGGCAACACCGGGGGGCTGTTTTTT	CASSTYDRGNTGGLFF
TRBJ1-2	.	TRBV5-4	.	TGTGCCAGCAGCTTGAGCAGGGGCACCTATGGCTACACCTTC	CASSLSRGTYGYTF
TRBJ1-1	.	TRBV9	.	TGTGCCAGCAGCCCAGAGAGGGGGTACACTGAAGCTTTCTTT	CASSPERGYTEAFF
TRBJ1-1	.	TRBV27	.	TGTGCCAGCAGTGAAATTGGGCCAGGACTACCTGAAGCTTTCTTT	CASSEIGPGLPEAFF
TRBJ2-5	.	TRBV11-2	TRBD2	TGTGCCAGCAGCTTAGAGTTGGCTAGCGGGGGGTGGGAGACCCAGTACTTC	CASSLELASGGWETQYF
TRBJ1-1	once	TRBV27	.	TGTGCCAGCAGTTTCGGTCTAGGGGCAGGAACTGAAGCTTTCTTT	CASSFGLGAGTEAFF
TRBJ1-2	.	TRBV29-1	TRBD1	TGCAGCGTTACCCGGACAGGGGGCGACTATGGCTACACCTTC	CSVTRTGGDYGYTF
TRBJ2-2	.	TRBV7-6	TRBD2	TGTGCCAGCAGCTTTCTTTTGGCGGGGGGGAACACCGGGGAGCTGTTTTTT	CASSFLLAGGNTGELFF
TRBJ2-7	.	TRBV19	.	TGTGCCAGTAGTCGCCGGGTCTTAGCATACGAGCAGTACTTC	CASSRRVLAYEQYF